This T cell receptor beta chain was sequenced during a study of somatic mutations in cytotoxic T cells in rheumatoid arthritis. As for the study in general: Flow cytometric sorting isolated some V beta antibody-stained T-cell populations at nearly 100% purity, and among them were V beta1+ cells that underwent TCRB sequencing.

TCRdb's table, derived via immunoSEQ multiplex PCR, lists solely in-frame clones and lacks some. Altogether tens of thousands of clones are present, about 86% being singletons, with the ten largest covering approximately 20%. Separation of CD4+ and CD8+ cells was performed by positive magnetic bead selection, and purity was verified by flow cytometry. Sequenced: CD8+ T cells sorted from blood. This clonotype was obtained from a woman aged 50 to 60 in good health.

CDR3 protein: CASSDRDTGELFF. The CDR3 DNA reads TGTGCCAGCAGTGACAGGGACACCGGGGAGCTGTTTTTT. This chain uses TRBV6-4 with TRBJ2-2; D is unresolved. Germline lookup yields CDR1 MRHNA and CDR2 SNTAGT. Deletions cut 2 bases from V and 3 bases from J, with 4 bases between. The length of the CDR3 is 13 residues.